This entry lists 20 T cell receptor beta chains sequenced from one sample in a study of cytomegalovirus exposure and HLA in healthy donors (dated by TCRdb to about 2017). Library method: the immunoSEQ multiplex PCR assay. For the multiplex PCR, a mixture combining 60 forward primers for TCR Vbeta segments and 13 reverse primers for TCR Jbeta segments was used. This immuneACCESS table, as held by TCRdb, lists in-frame sequences with V and J called but not all clones. Of the missing ones, under half trace to an unresolved V gene in checked studies; the others have no known cause. The sample table contains about 110,000 clones; only one count was recorded for roughly 79% of them. About 5.8% of the sample is held by the ten biggest clonotypes. The source material was PBMCs. The receptors stem from a male donor in good health and CMV-seronegative.

This chain joins TRBV6-1 and TRBJ2-5; 12 nucleotides align to TRBD1. The CDR3 contains 16 residues. With 4 bases clipped from V and 2 bases from J, the junction kept 5 bases outside the gene matches. Germline V CDR1 and CDR2: MNHNS, SASEGT. CDR3 sequence: CASSVRDRGRQETQYF. In DNA, the CDR3 is TGTGCCAGCAGTGTTCGGGACAGGGGGCGACAAGAGACCCAGTACTTC.

This clone counts as medium-sized (0.01 to 0.1%). Different DNA sequences within this sample yield the same CDR3. The rearrangement links TRBV7-6 to TRBJ2-6; the match to TRBD1 covers 7 bases. The CDR3 is made up of 16 amino acids. With 1 base clipped from V and 2 bases from J, the junction kept 2 bases outside the gene matches. Germline-derived CDR1 and CDR2 are SGHVS and FNYEAQ. The CDR3 DNA is TGTGCCAGCAGCTTAGGAGGGACAGCTGGGGCCAACGTCCTGACTTTC. As protein: CASSLGGTAGANVLTF.

J is TRBJ1-4 and V is TRBV14; 7 nucleotides line up with TRBD1. The germline V gene encodes CDR1 SGHDN and CDR2 FVKESK. The length of the CDR3 is 15 residues. V dropped 4 bases and J dropped 7; count of bases not matched to a gene: 9. CDR3: CASSPTGSHGEKLFF. The CDR3 coding sequence is TGTGCCAGCAGCCCGACAGGGTCTCACGGTGAAAAACTGTTTTTT. Variable domain in full (rest from reference TRBV14 and TRBJ1-4): EAGVTQFPSHSVIEKGQTVTLRCDPISGHDNLYWYRRVMGKEIKFLLHFVKESKQDESGMPNNRFLAERTGGTYSTLKVQPAELEDSGVYFCASSPTGSHGEKLFFGSGTQLSVL.

This rearrangement joins TRBV9 to TRBJ2-7; the match to TRBD2 covers 8 bases. V was pared by 3 bases and J by 3 bases, with 5 bases of the junction left unmatched. The CDR3 is 14 residues long. The germline V gene encodes CDR1 SGDLS and CDR2 YYNGEE. CDR3 coding DNA: TGTGCCAGCAGCGCCAGCGGGAGCAACTACGAGCAGTACTTC. Protein sequence: CASSASGSNYEQYF.

The chain couples TRBV27 to TRBJ2-5; unclear D gene. The CDR3 contains 13 residues. The V gene's germline CDR1 is MNHEY and CDR2 SMNVEV (reference sequence). The V end lost 2 bases, the J end lost 7 bases, and 11 bases lay between the germline ends. CDR3 sequence reads: CASSLQAGMTQYF. DNA for the CDR3: TGTGCCAGCAGTTTACAGGCCGGAATGACCCAGTACTTC.

This chain uses TRBV7-3 with TRBJ2-3; D perhaps matches TRBD2 (7 bases). Germline loops: CDR1 SGHTA, CDR2 FQGTGA. The V and J ends lost 5 bases and 5 bases respectively, with 14 bases between them. The CDR3 loop spans 14 amino acids. The CDR3 bases are TGTGCCAGCAGCCCAGGGGCGGGAGTAGATACGCAGTATTTT. Translated, it gives CASSPGAGVDTQYF.

This rearrangement joins TRBV6-4 to TRBJ2-1, with D uncertain. The CDR3 extends over 16 amino acids. V lost 0 bases to trimming and J lost 0 bases, with 9 bases between them. Germline-derived CDR1 and CDR2 are MRHNA and SNTAGT. Written as DNA, the CDR3 is TGTGCCAGCAGTGACTCGCAGGCCAGCTCCTACAATGAGCAGTTCTTC. It yields the protein CASSDSQASSYNEQFF.

The genes are TRBV9 and TRBJ1-2; possibly TRBD1 for D (6 bases). Germline V lookup: CDR1 SGDLS, CDR2 YYNGEE. V lost 3 bases and J lost 7, with 28 bases in between. The CDR3 is 18 residues long. The CDR3 spells CASSATGLGIVTPIGYTF. The CDR3 DNA reads TGTGCCAGCAGCGCAACAGGGTTGGGCATTGTGACCCCTATTGGCTACACCTTC.

The chain carries TRBV13 and TRBJ1-3; D is perhaps TRBD1 (5 bases). CDR1 and CDR2 from the germline V gene are PRHDT and FYEKMQ (reference sequence). V dropped 1 base and J dropped 0 bases, with 13 bases sitting between them. This CDR3 is built from 17 residues. In DNA form, the CDR3 reads TGTGCCAGCAGCTTAGAGGGGTACAGAACCTCTGGAAACACCATATATTTT. Its translation is CASSLEGYRTSGNTIYF. Looking up the rest from reference TRBV13 and TRBJ1-3 gives the full variable domain: AAGVIQSPRHLIKEKRETATLKCYPIPRHDTVYWYQQGPGQDPQFLISFYEKMQSDKGSIPDRFSAQQFSDYHSELNMSSLELGDSALYFCASSLEGYRTSGNTIYFGEGSWLTVV.

The chain links TRBV4-2 to TRBJ2-1; 8 nucleotides match TRBD2. Trimming at V came to 0 bases and at J to 9 bases, leaving 10 bases not matched to a gene. There are 16 residues in the CDR3. CDR1 LGHNA and CDR2 YNFKEQ come from the germline V gene. CDR3 residues: CASSQDVTGGLSEQFF. The DNA for the CDR3 is TGTGCCAGCAGCCAAGATGTGACGGGAGGGCTGAGTGAGCAGTTCTTC.

This chain links TRBV10-2 with TRBJ2-1, with 9 bases matching TRBD2. The CDR3 contains 15 residues. From germline, CDR1 is WSHSY and CDR2 SAAADI. Germline trimming cut 3 bases from V and 4 bases from J; bases unmatched to any gene: 4. CDR3 nucleotide sequence: TGCGCCAGCAGTGAAGGGCTAGCGGGATACAATGAGCAGTTCTTC. Residues: CASSEGLAGYNEQFF.

V is TRBV5-6 and J is TRBJ2-1, with a tentative D call TRBD1 (7 bases). Germline values: CDR1 SGHDT, CDR2 YYEEEE. Trimming removed 2 bases from V and 6 bases from J, with 15 bases in between. The CDR3 has 15 amino acids. This CDR3 reads CASSFPRRGANEQFF. Here the CDR3 DNA reads TGTGCCAGCAGCTTTCCTCGCAGGGGGGCCAATGAGCAGTTCTTC.

Only a few counts were recorded for this clone. The chain employs TRBV11-2 and TRBJ2-1, with D unclear. Germline V lookup: CDR1 SGHAT, CDR2 FQNNGV. The CDR3 is 14 amino acids. Trimming cost V 5 bases and J 7 bases, with 15 bases left between them. In DNA form, the CDR3 reads TGTGCCAGCAGCAGTTGGGTTGCGGCAAATGAGCAGTTCTTC. As protein: CASSSWVAANEQFF.

This clone was seen repeatedly, ten times or more. This chain connects TRBV6-6 to TRBJ2-2; 8 positions match TRBD1. This CDR3 has 15 residues. Germline CDR1 MNHNY, CDR2 SVGAGI (reference sequence). The V segment lost 6 bases and the J segment 3 bases; nucleotides outside the gene matches: 6. The CDR3 here is CASRYQTGDTGELFF. The CDR3 DNA reads TGTGCCAGCAGATATCAGACAGGGGACACCGGGGAGCTGTTTTTT.

The V call is TRBV7-2, the J call TRBJ2-1; 12 bases are a match to TRBD2. In germline, CDR1 is SGHTA, CDR2 FQGNSA. Germline trimming cut 3 bases from V and 6 bases from J; bases unmatched to any gene: 9. The CDR3 is 17 amino acids. The CDR3: CASSFTGLAGRFNEQFF. DNA for the CDR3: TGTGCCAGCAGCTTCACCGGACTAGCGGGAAGGTTCAATGAGCAGTTCTTC.

The J gene is TRBJ2-3, the V gene TRBV18, with 8 nucleotides matching TRBD2. This CDR3 has 15 residues. Germline loops: CDR1 KGHSH, CDR2 LQKENI. V was clipped by 1 base and J by 6 bases; unmatched bases: 6. CDR3 loop: CASSPRTSRADTQYF. The CDR3 nucleotides are TGTGCCAGCTCACCACGGACTAGCAGAGCCGATACGCAGTATTTT. The whole variable domain, remainder taken from reference TRBV18 and TRBJ2-3, is NAGVMQNPRHLVRRRGQEARLRCSPMKGHSHVYWYRQLPEEGLKFMVYLQKENIIDESGMPKERFSAEFPKEGPSILRIQQVVRGDSAAYFCASSPRTSRADTQYFGPGTRLTVL.

The chain links TRBV30 to TRBJ1-1; 7 bases agree with TRBD1. CDR3 length: 13 residues. The ends lost 4 bases at V and 0 bases at J; junction bases unmatched: 2. The germline CDR1 and CDR2 sequences are GTSNPN and SVGIG (reference sequence). Here the CDR3 reads CAWMGQMNTEAFF. In nucleotides, the CDR3 is TGTGCCTGGATGGGACAGATGAACACTGAAGCTTTCTTT.

The chain has TRBV7-2 and TRBJ1-5; D might be TRBD1 (5 bases). The CDR3 extends over 14 amino acids. The germline V gene encodes CDR1 SGHTA and CDR2 FQGNSA. V lost 3 bases and J lost 6, with 12 bases in between. The CDR3 spells CASSFGGSGQPQHF. The CDR3 DNA sequence: TGTGCCAGCAGCTTTGGGGGGTCTGGTCAGCCCCAGCATTTT. Full variable domain (outside the CDR3, taken from reference TRBV7-2 and TRBJ1-5): GAGVSQSPSNKVTEKGKDVELRCDPISGHTALYWYRQSLGQGLEFLIYFQGNSAPDKSGLPSDRFSAERTGGSVSTLTIQRTQQEDSAVYLCASSFGGSGQPQHFGDGTRLSIL.

J is TRBJ2-7 and V is TRBV27, with a possible D match to TRBD1 (5 bases). The V gene's germline CDR1 is MNHEY and CDR2 SMNVEV (reference sequence). Between the trimmed V and J ends, which lost 8 bases and 2 bases, there was a span of 16 bases. CDR3 size: 14 residues. CDR3 in DNA: TGTGCCAGCCGTCCAGGGTGGGGTGCCTACGAGCAGTACTTC. This codes for CASRPGWGAYEQYF.

The rearrangement links TRBV30 to TRBJ1-2, with D possibly TRBD1 on 6 matching bases. The CDR3 is 14 amino acids. From germline, CDR1 is GTSNPN and CDR2 SVGIG (reference sequence). The CDR3 loop is CGFTGGGRGYGYTF. The CDR3 DNA sequence: TGTGGGTTTACGGGGGGCGGTAGGGGCTATGGCTACACCTTC.